The T cell receptor (beta chain) under discussion was sequenced for a study of Tregs in tolerant kidney transplant recipients. Concerning this clone itself: Its antigen remains unknown.

Broader study findings: Few patients were studied, so findings need validation in larger groups. Activated donor B cell expansion appeared to reveal the most relevant donor-specific TCRbeta repertoire.

Thawed PBMCs were FACS-sorted into unstimulated CD4+CD25+CD127- regulatory T cells, CD4+CD25- non-regulatory cells, CD4 and CD8 cells. Clones were read by immunoSEQ multiplex PCR, and TCRdb kept only the in-frame ones, dropping some. The data show about 240,000 clones, with roughly 84% seen just once and approximately 0.69% held by the top ten. This CDR3 has 14 amino acids. Deletions cut 2 bases from V and 1 base from J, with 8 bases between. Germline V gene data show CDR1 as MNHNS and CDR2 as SASEGT. The genes are TRBV6-1 and TRBJ1-1; TRBD1 might be the D (6 bases). The specimen was CD4+ T cells from blood. This clonotype originated in a human donor in good health. CDR3 nucleotides: TGTGCCAGCAGTGAACCAGGGGAGAACACTGAAGCTTTCTTT. Translating it yields CASSEPGENTEAFF.